This TCR beta chain appears in the sequencing data of a study of control samples from healthy donors and cancer patients. Profiling relied on immunoSEQ multiplex PCR, and the TCRdb table lists in-frame clones only, not all of them. The sample has some 130,000 clones; 92% are singletons. This clone occurred once. CDR1 SEHNR and CDR2 FQNEAQ come from the germline V gene (reference sequence). The CDR3 spans 16 residues. V shed 4 bases and J 1 base; nucleotides not matched to a gene: 9. The receptor's source is a man between 18 and 29 years old in good health. The chain joins TRBV7-9 to TRBJ1-1; the match to TRBD1 covers 7 bases. Sequencing was performed on blood. CDR3 in amino acids: CASSSLQGGRNTEAFF. Here the CDR3 DNA reads TGTGCCAGCAGCTCATTGCAGGGGGGGCGGAACACTGAAGCTTTCTTT.